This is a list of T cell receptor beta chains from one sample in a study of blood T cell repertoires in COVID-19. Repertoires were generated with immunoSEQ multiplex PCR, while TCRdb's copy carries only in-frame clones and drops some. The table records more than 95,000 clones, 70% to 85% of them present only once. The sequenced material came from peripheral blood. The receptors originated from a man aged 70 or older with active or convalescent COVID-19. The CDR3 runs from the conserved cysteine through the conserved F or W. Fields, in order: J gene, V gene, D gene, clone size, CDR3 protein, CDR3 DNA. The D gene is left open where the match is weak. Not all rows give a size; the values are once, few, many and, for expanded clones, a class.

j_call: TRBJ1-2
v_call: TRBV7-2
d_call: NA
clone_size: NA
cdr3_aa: CASSHPDSAYGYTF
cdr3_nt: TGTGCCAGCAGCCACCCAGACTCAGCGTATGGCTACACCTTC

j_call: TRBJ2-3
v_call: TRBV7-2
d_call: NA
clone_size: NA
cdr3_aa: CASSLAGISGTQYF
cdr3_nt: TGTGCCAGCAGCCTAGCCGGCATTTCGGGTACGCAGTATTTT

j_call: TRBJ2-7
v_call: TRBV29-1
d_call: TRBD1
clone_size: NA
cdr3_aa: CSVAHRGYEQYF
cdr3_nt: TGCAGCGTCGCGCACAGGGGGTACGAGCAGTACTTC

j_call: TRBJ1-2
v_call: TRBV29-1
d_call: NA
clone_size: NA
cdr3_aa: CSVDELSLGAAGYTF
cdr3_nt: TGCAGCGTTGACGAACTAAGTTTGGGAGCTGCTGGCTACACCTTC

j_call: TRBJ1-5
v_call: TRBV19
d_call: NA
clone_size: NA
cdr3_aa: CASGTVYSNQPQHF
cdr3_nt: TGTGCCAGCGGTACAGTTTATAGCAATCAGCCCCAGCATTTT

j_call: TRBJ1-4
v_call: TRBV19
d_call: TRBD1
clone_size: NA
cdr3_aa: CASSAGTGLVKLFF
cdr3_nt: TGTGCCAGTAGCGCCGGGACAGGGCTGGTAAAACTGTTTTTT

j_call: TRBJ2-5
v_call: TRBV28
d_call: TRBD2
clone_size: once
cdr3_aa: CASSPNSGRAGETQYF
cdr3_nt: TGTGCCAGCAGTCCCAATAGCGGGAGGGCCGGAGAGACCCAGTACTTC

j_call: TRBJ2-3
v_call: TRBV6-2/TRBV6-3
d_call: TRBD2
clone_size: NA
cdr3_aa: CASSYRRGNTDTQYF
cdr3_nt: TGTGCCAGCAGTTATAGGCGGGGGAACACAGATACGCAGTATTTT

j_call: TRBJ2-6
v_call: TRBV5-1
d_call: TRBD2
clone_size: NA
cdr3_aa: CASSPLAGGSGANVLTF
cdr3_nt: TGCGCCAGCAGCCCCCTAGCGGGAGGCTCGGGGGCCAACGTCCTGACTTTC

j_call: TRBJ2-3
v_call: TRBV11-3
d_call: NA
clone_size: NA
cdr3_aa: CASSLTSSTDTQYF
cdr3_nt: TGTGCCAGCAGCTTAACGAGCAGCACAGATACGCAGTATTTT

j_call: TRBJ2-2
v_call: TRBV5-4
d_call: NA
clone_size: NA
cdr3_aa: CASSPQTGGTGELFF
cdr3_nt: TGTGCCAGCAGCCCACAGACAGGAGGCACCGGGGAGCTGTTTTTT

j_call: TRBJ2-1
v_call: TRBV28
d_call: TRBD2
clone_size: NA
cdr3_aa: CASTSGTSGSGQFF
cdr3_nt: TGTGCCAGCACCTCCGGGACTAGCGGCTCAGGGCAGTTCTTC

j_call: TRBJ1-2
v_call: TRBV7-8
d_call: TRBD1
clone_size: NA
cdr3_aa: CASSLGQKFYGYTF
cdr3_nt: TGTGCCAGCAGCTTGGGACAGAAGTTTTATGGCTACACCTTC

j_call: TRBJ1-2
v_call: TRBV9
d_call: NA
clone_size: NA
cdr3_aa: CASSIQGSYGYTF
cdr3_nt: TGTGCCAGCAGCATCCAGGGATCCTATGGCTACACCTTC

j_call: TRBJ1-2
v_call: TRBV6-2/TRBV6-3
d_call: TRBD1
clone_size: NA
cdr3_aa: CASSPRQGSPGVYGYTF
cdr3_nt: TGTGCCAGCAGTCCCCGACAGGGTTCCCCTGGCGTCTATGGCTACACCTTC

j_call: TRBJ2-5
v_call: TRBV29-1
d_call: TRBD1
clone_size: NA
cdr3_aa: CSVVTGQETQYF
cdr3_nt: TGCAGCGTAGTGACAGGGCAAGAGACCCAGTACTTC

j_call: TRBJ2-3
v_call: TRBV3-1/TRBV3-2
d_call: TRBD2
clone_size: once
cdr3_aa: CASSQLAGGPDTQYF
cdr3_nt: TGTGCCAGCAGCCAACTAGCGGGGGGGCCAGATACGCAGTATTTT

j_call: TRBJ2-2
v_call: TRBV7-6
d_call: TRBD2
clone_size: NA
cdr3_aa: CASSPRGGARGTGELFF
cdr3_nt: TGTGCCAGCAGCCCCCGGGGGGGGGCGCGGGGCACCGGGGAGCTGTTTTTT

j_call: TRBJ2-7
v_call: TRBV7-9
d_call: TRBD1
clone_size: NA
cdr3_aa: CASSMGQGIYEQYF
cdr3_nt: TGTGCCAGCAGCATGGGACAGGGTATCTACGAGCAGTACTTC

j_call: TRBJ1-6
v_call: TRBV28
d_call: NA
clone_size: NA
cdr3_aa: CASRGGQRSNSPLHF
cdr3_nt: TGTGCCAGCAGGGGGGGGCAGAGATCCAATTCACCCCTCCACTTT